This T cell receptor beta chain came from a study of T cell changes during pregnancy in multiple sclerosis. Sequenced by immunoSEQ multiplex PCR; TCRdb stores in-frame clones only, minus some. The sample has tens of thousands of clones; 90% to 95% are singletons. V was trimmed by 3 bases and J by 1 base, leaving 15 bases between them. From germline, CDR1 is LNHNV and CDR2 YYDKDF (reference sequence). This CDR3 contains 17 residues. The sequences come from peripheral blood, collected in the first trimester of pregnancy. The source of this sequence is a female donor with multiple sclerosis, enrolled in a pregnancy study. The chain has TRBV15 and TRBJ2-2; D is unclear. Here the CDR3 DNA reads TGTGCCACCAGCAGCCCCGCACAGCACTTGAACACCGGGGAGCTGTTTTTT. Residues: CATSSPAQHLNTGELFF. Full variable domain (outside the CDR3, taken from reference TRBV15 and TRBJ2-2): DAMVIQNPRYQVTQFGKPVTLSCSQTLNHNVMYWYQQKSSQAPKLLFHYYDKDFNNEADTPDNFQSRRPNTSFCFLDIRSPGLGDTAMYLCATSSPAQHLNTGELFFGEGSRLTVL.